The 32 T cell receptor beta chains below come from one sample, sequenced in a study of T-cell memory formation after mild COVID-19. TCRdb reprocessed the 5' RACE reads with MiXCR, giving one entry per CDR3 protein. Of tens of thousands of distinct CDR3 sequences listed, approximately 25% are singletons. Sequencing was done on a sample of PBMCs or a T cell subset sorted from them (not recorded which). These TCRs come from a man younger than 35 who had mild COVID-19 (a few samples of this study predate the infection). Cell type and time point are not known.

The V gene is TRBV7-9, the J gene TRBJ2-1, with unresolved D. CDR3 size: 13 residues. CDR1 and CDR2 from the germline V gene are SEHNR and FQNEAQ (reference sequence). The V gene lost 5 bases and the J gene lost 14 bases, with 19 bases spanning the gap. In DNA, the CDR3 is TGTGCCAGCAGCCAATCCGACTCGTATGGGGAGTTCTTC. Its protein product is CASSQSDSYGEFF.

This clonotype was counted at least ten times. The chain combines TRBV4-3 with TRBJ2-7; the D is unclear. Germline-derived CDR1 and CDR2 are LGHNA and YSLEER. The CDR3 runs to 12 residues. The V end lost 1 base, the J end lost 6 bases, and 7 bases lay between the germline ends. The CDR3 nucleotides read TGCGCCAGCAGCCAAGGAGGCTCCGAGCAGTACTTC. This sequence encodes CASSQGGSEQYF.

V usage is TRBV2 and J usage is TRBJ2-7, with no clear D. CDR1 is SNHLY, CDR2 FYNNEI, per germline. The CDR3 sequence is 12 residues long. The V gene lost 9 bases and the J gene lost 0 bases, with 9 bases spanning the gap. CDR3 sequence: CASADGSYEQYF. CDR3 in DNA: TGTGCCAGTGCTGACGGCTCCTACGAGCAGTACTTC. Using reference TRBV2 and TRBJ2-7 for the parts outside the CDR3, the full variable domain is EPEVTQTPSHQVTQMGQEVILRCVPISNHLYFYWYRQILGQKVEFLVSFYNNEISEKSEIFDDQFSVERPDGSNFTLKIRSTKLEDSAMYFCASADGSYEQYFGPGTRLTVT.

The chain uses TRBV7-9 and TRBJ2-5; D gene ambiguous. V lost 4 bases and J lost 5, with 17 bases in between. The CDR3 covers 15 residues. CDR1 is SEHNR and CDR2 is FQNEAQ in the germline V gene (reference sequence). CDR3 protein: CASSSRVGNYETQYF. CDR3 sequence (DNA): TGTGCCAGCAGCTCAAGGGTGGGCAACTATGAGACCCAGTACTTC.

The chain couples TRBV7-9 to TRBJ1-2; D is perhaps TRBD1 (5 bases). The CDR3 runs to 15 residues. V lost 5 bases and J lost 2, with 15 bases in between. Per the germline V gene, CDR1 is SEHNR and CDR2 is FQNEAQ (reference sequence). The CDR3 coding sequence is TGTGCCAGCAGCACTCTAGACAGACTCAACTATGGCTACACCTTC. Its protein product is CASSTLDRLNYGYTF.

The genes are TRBV11-2 and TRBJ2-4; D possibly corresponds to TRBD1 (6 bases). CDR1 SGHAT and CDR2 FQNNGV come from the germline V gene. This CDR3 is 15 amino acids long. V was clipped by 5 bases and J by 5 bases, with 16 bases between them. As DNA, the CDR3 is TGTGCCAGCAGCCATGCACAGGGCTCCCAAAACATTCAGTACTTC. This encodes CASSHAQGSQNIQYF.

The chain recombines TRBV3-1 with TRBJ2-1, with TRBD1 matching over 7 bases. The CDR3 runs to 14 residues. Germline lookup yields CDR1 LGHDT and CDR2 YNNKEL (reference sequence). V lost 2 bases to trimming and J lost 13 bases; unmatched junction nucleotides: 11. CDR3 in DNA: TGTGCCAGCAGCCAACTGACAGGGATTATCGATCAGTTCTTC. Its protein is CASSQLTGIIDQFF.

This clonotype was seen a few times. V gene TRBV7-8 combines with J gene TRBJ2-5; a possible D gene is TRBD2 (6 bases). CDR1 and CDR2 (germline): SGHVS, FQNEAQ. This CDR3 has 16 residues. With 4 bases removed from V and 3 bases from J, the gap between germline ends came to 18 bases. CDR3 protein: CASSSFGSRGEETQYF. The CDR3, as DNA: TGTGCCAGCAGCTCCTTCGGGTCGCGGGGAGAAGAGACCCAGTACTTC. Full variable domain (remainder filled in from reference TRBV7-8 and TRBJ2-5): GAGVSQSPRYKVAKRGQDVALRCDPISGHVSLFWYQQALGQGPEFLTYFQNEAQLDKSGLPSDRFFAERPEGSVSTLKIQRTQQEDSAVYLCASSSFGSRGEETQYFGPGTRLLVL.

The chain combines TRBV6-2 or TRBV6-3 with TRBJ1-5; D call uncertain. Between the trimmed V and J ends, which lost 0 bases and 3 bases, there was a span of 9 bases. CDR3 length equals 15 residues. Germline loops: CDR1 MNHEY, CDR2 SVGEGT. The CDR3 coding sequence is TGTGCCAGCAGTTACTCGGGGAATACCAATCAGCCCCAGCATTTT. This translates into CASSYSGNTNQPQHF.

This clonotype was seen a handful of times. This chain joins TRBV20-1 and TRBJ2-3; possibly TRBD1 for D (5 bases). The CDR3 has 15 amino acids. Trimming left V 1 base short and J 2 bases short, with 13 bases between. The germline gives CDR1 DFQATT, CDR2 SNEGSKA (reference sequence). The CDR3 DNA reads TGCAGTGCTAGAGCGGCCAGGGCTCTCACAGATACGCAGTATTTT. This codes for CSARAARALTDTQYF.

This clonotype was seen more than once but under ten times. This sequence joins TRBV27 and TRBJ2-7; D is unclear. Trimming left V 7 bases short and J 3 bases short, with 7 bases between. The germline V gene encodes CDR1 MNHEY and CDR2 SMNVEV (reference sequence). The CDR3 length is 11 residues. The DNA of the CDR3 is TGTGCCAGCAAGAGTCACTACGAGCAGTACGTC. Amino acid sequence: CASKSHYEQYV.

The V and J genes are TRBV27 and TRBJ1-1; TRBD1 might be the D (5 bases). CDR1 and CDR2 (germline): MNHEY, SMNVEV (reference sequence). CDR3 length: 13 amino acids. V was cut by 7 bases and J by 0 bases, with 9 bases left in between. The CDR3 sequence: CASMRGVNTEAFF. CDR3 DNA sequence: TGTGCCAGCATGAGGGGAGTGAACACTGAAGCTTTCTTT.

This chain uses TRBV2 with TRBJ1-1; D is unresolved. Trimming removed 7 bases at V and 5 bases at J, with 14 bases between. The CDR3 spans 13 residues. CDR1 SNHLY and CDR2 FYNNEI come from the germline V gene. As DNA, the CDR3 is TGTGCCAGCAATACCGGACCGTTGACTGAAGCTTTCTTT. Translated: CASNTGPLTEAFF.

This clonotype was picked up a small number of times. The limits of the CDR3 on the DNA are not certain, so only TCRdb's listed CDR3 is given. J is TRBJ1-1 and V is TRBV9; TRBD1, the table's D call, lacks a check against the DNA. Per germline, CDR1 SGDLS and CDR2 YYNGEE. Inclusive of both ends, the CDR3 amounts to 15 amino acids. The CDR3: CASSVGQGSIFGGFF.

This clonotype was counted between two and nine times. The chain combines TRBV7-6 with TRBJ1-2; D call uncertain. CDR1 SGHVS and CDR2 FNYEAQ come from the germline V gene. V lost 5 bases and J 0 bases, leaving 16 bases between the germline ends. The CDR3 spans 16 residues. The CDR3 spells CASSPRAGGANYGYTF. The CDR3 bases are TGTGCCAGCAGCCCGAGGGCGGGAGGCGCTAACTATGGCTACACCTTC.

This chain uses TRBV18 with TRBJ1-5; D remains ambiguous. V lost 4 bases and J lost 3, with 7 bases in between. The CDR3 covers 13 residues. The V gene's germline CDR1 is KGHSH and CDR2 LQKENI. CDR3 nucleotides: TGTGCCAGCTCACAGCAGCCCAATCAGCCCCAGCATTTT. It encodes CASSQQPNQPQHF.

The sample holds a few counts of this clonotype. V gene TRBV28 combines with J gene TRBJ2-7; D perhaps matches TRBD1 (5 bases). Germline V gene data show CDR1 as MDHEN and CDR2 as SYDVKM. Trimming left V 2 bases short and J 6 bases short, with 11 bases between. This CDR3 spans 13 amino acids. The CDR3 loop is CASSLIGAAEQYV. CDR3 sequence (DNA): TGTGCCAGCAGTTTAATAGGGGCAGCCGAGCAGTACGTC.

The chain carries TRBV28 and TRBJ1-2, with 10 bases that match TRBD1. The CDR3 consists of 16 residues. The V segment lost 2 bases and the J segment 5 bases; nucleotides outside the gene matches: 8. Germline V gene lookup returns CDR1 MDHEN and CDR2 SYDVKM. Here the CDR3 reads CASSLRGQGTLYGYTF. The CDR3 region has the DNA TGTGCCAGCAGTTTAAGGGGACAGGGGACCCTTTATGGCTACACCTTC.

V gene TRBV20-1 combines with J gene TRBJ2-3; TRBD2 matches at 14 bases. The germline V gene encodes CDR1 DFQATT and CDR2 SNEGSKA (reference sequence). The CDR3 is made up of 16 amino acids. The ends lost 5 bases at V and 1 base at J; junction bases unmatched: 5. CDR3 sequence reads: CSAWTSGGPGTDTQYF. DNA for the CDR3: TGCAGTGCTTGGACTAGCGGGGGGCCGGGCACAGATACGCAGTATTTT.

This clonotype was seen more than once but under ten times. The chain carries TRBV10-2 and TRBJ1-2, with D hard to call. The CDR3 runs to 13 residues. CDR1 is WSHSY and CDR2 is SAAADI in the germline V gene. Trimming took 5 bases from V and 8 from J, leaving 15 bases between them. CDR3 coding DNA: TGCGCCAGCAGTCCACCAGGCTCGTGGGGCTACACCTTC. Residues: CASSPPGSWGYTF.

J is TRBJ2-1 and V is TRBV28; possibly TRBD1 or TRBD2 for D (5 bases each). This CDR3 spans 16 amino acids. Trimming removed 4 bases at V and 2 bases at J, with 15 bases between. From germline, CDR1 is MDHEN and CDR2 SYDVKM. The CDR3 DNA follows: TGTGCCAGCAGTTACTTGGGGGTTGCCACCTACAATGAGCAGTTCTTC. Amino acids: CASSYLGVATYNEQFF.

This clonotype was seen more than once but under ten times. CDR3 nucleotides: TGTGCCAGCAGCCTACAGGGGGCTAGTCCTGAAGCTTTCTTT. The encoded protein is CASSLQGASPEAFF. This rearrangement joins TRBV6-5 to TRBJ1-1; 9 bases align to TRBD1. The CDR3 contains 14 residues. Germline V gene lookup returns CDR1 MNHEY and CDR2 SVGAGI. Unmatched junction bases numbered 8, after V lost 6 bases and J lost 6 bases.

The CDR3 DNA reads as TGTGCCAGCACAAAGGGGACGCCCCGCTCCTACAATGAGCAGTTCTTC. Translated, it gives CASTKGTPRSYNEQFF. The J gene is TRBJ2-1, the V gene TRBV12-3 or TRBV12-4; TRBD1 or TRBD2 may be the D gene (5 bases each). The ends were cut back, 7 bases at V and 0 bases at J, with 16 bases in the middle. This CDR3 comprises 16 residues.

This chain links TRBV7-8 with TRBJ2-7, with 7 bases identical to TRBD1. The CDR3 runs to 16 residues. The germline V gene encodes CDR1 SGHVS and CDR2 FQNEAQ. With V trimmed by 4 bases and J by 0 bases, 9 bases remained unmatched. CDR3 region: CASSSLGQPNSYEQYF. CDR3 DNA sequence: TGTGCCAGCAGCTCGTTGGGACAGCCAAACTCCTACGAGCAGTACTTC.

The genes are TRBV12-3 or TRBV12-4 and TRBJ2-7, with D hard to call. The CDR3 sequence is 16 residues long. V was shortened by 0 bases and J by 3 bases, with 15 bases between the two germline ends. In DNA, the CDR3 is TGTGCCAGCAGTTTAGCTGCCGGCCCCGAAGGCTACGAGCAGTACTTC. Translation: CASSLAAGPEGYEQYF.

This clonotype has a count of ten or more. This sequence joins TRBV29-1 and TRBJ1-1; D not certain. The length of the CDR3 is 12 residues. Germline-derived CDR1 and CDR2 are SQVTM and ANQGSEA. The V gene lost 6 bases and the J gene lost 2 bases, with 10 bases spanning the gap. The CDR3 nucleotides read TGCAGCGTGGCTCCGGGTAACACTGAAGCTTTCTTT. Translation: CSVAPGNTEAFF.

The gene calls are TRBV29-1 and TRBJ1-1; 7 nucleotides align to TRBD1. The CDR3 is made up of 16 amino acids. Germline assignment: CDR1 SQVTM and CDR2 ANQGSEA. V lost 0 bases and J lost 4; bases outside the gene matches: 11. The CDR3: CSVEDLDRVGFTEAFF. CDR3 DNA sequence: TGCAGCGTTGAAGACCTAGACAGGGTCGGGTTCACTGAAGCTTTCTTT.

Remarks on this clonotype: The junction does not match germline at one end; this may be a read error. This CDR3 reads CASSYRGQAPHF. CDR3 in DNA: TGTGCCAGCAGTTACCGGGGACAGGCCCCACACTTC. This sequence joins TRBV6-2 or TRBV6-3 and TRBJ2-4; TRBD1 matches 8 bases. Germline V lookup: CDR1 MNHEY, CDR2 SVGEGT. The CDR3 is 12 amino acids.

This clonotype has a handful of counts. V gene TRBV20-1 combines with J gene TRBJ2-5; D gene uncertain. Germline V CDR1 and CDR2: DFQATT, SNEGSKA (reference sequence). The CDR3 loop spans 13 amino acids. Trimming removed 0 bases from V and 5 bases from J, with 10 bases in between. The CDR3 DNA reads TGCAGTGCTAGAGATATAGGCGGTGAGACCCAGTACTTC. Translated: CSARDIGGETQYF.

This clonotype was seen a few times. The J gene is TRBJ2-2, the V gene TRBV7-6, with 11 bases matching TRBD1. V shed 0 bases, J shed 3 bases, and the junction held 3 bases outside the gene matches. The CDR3 contains 17 residues. Germline CDR1 reads SGHVS; CDR2 reads FNYEAQ. The CDR3: CASSLASGQGDTGELFF. CDR3 bases: TGTGCCAGCAGCTTAGCCTCGGGACAGGGGGACACCGGGGAGCTGTTTTTT.

The chain couples TRBV19 to TRBJ2-5; D unresolved. Per germline, CDR1 LNHDA and CDR2 SQIVND (reference sequence). V was pared by 5 bases and J by 1 base, with 8 bases between. The CDR3 spans 13 residues. This chain's CDR3 is CASSHLSQETQYF. CDR3 bases: TGTGCCAGTAGTCACCTGAGCCAAGAGACCCAGTACTTC.

The chain has TRBV13 and TRBJ2-7; perhaps TRBD2 as D (6 bases). V lost 5 bases and J lost 7, with 9 bases in between. CDR1 and CDR2 (germline): PRHDT, FYEKMQ (reference sequence). This CDR3 has 11 residues. This CDR3 is CASSRGAEQYF. For the CDR3, the DNA is TGTGCCAGCAGCCGCGGGGCAGAGCAGTACTTC.